The 32 T cell receptor beta chains below were found in one sample sequenced in a study of a mutant IDH1 vaccine in newly diagnosed glioma. Repertoires were generated with immunoSEQ multiplex PCR, while TCRdb's copy carries only in-frame clones and drops some. Counted here are 20,000 to 25,000 clones, roughly 84% occurring once; the ten biggest clones make up roughly 5%. The time point denotes: baseline, week 1 (first vaccination visit). This sample's treatment: pre-vaccination baseline after standard-of-care therapy. Sequencing used PBMCs, obtained from a glioma patient treated with radiotherapy, temozolomide or both. These TCRs come from a man aged 40-49 years with glioma.

The chain is built from TRBV27 and TRBJ1-1; TRBD1 might be the D (6 bases). Between the trimmed V and J ends, which lost 1 base and 8 bases, there was a span of 14 bases. This CDR3 is 14 amino acids long. Germline CDR1 reads MNHEY; CDR2 reads SMNVEV (reference sequence). This CDR3 is CASSLLGAQTEAFF. As DNA, the CDR3 is TGTGCCAGCAGTTTATTGGGGGCGCAGACAGAAGCTTTCTTT.

This chain connects TRBV5-1 to TRBJ1-2, with 12 bases that match TRBD1. V dropped 4 bases and J dropped 0; count of bases not matched to a gene: 7. The germline V gene has CDR1 SGHRS and CDR2 YFSETQ. The CDR3 contains 17 residues. The CDR3 sequence: CASSPPGQGATNYGYTF. In DNA, the CDR3 is TGCGCCAGCAGCCCACCGGGACAGGGGGCGACTAACTATGGCTACACCTTC.

The chain couples TRBV29-1 to TRBJ1-2; possibly TRBD1 for D (5 bases). Trimming stripped 7 bases from V and 5 bases from J, with 17 bases between. CDR3 length: 13 residues. Germline V gene sequence: CDR1 SQVTM, CDR2 ANQGSEA. CDR3 sequence: CSAGGTSGYGYTF. The CDR3 DNA sequence: TGCAGCGCCGGCGGGACTTCGGGATATGGCTACACCTTC. Looking up the rest from reference TRBV29-1 and TRBJ1-2 gives the full variable domain: SAVISQKPSRDICQRGTSLTIQCQVDSQVTMMFWYRQQPGQSLTLIATANQGSEATYESGFVIDKFPISRPNLTFSTLTVSNMSPEDSSIYLCSAGGTSGYGYTFGSGTRLTVV.

This clone was seen only a few times. V and J are TRBV14 and TRBJ2-2; no firm D call. Germline V gene lookup returns CDR1 SGHDN and CDR2 FVKESK. The length of the CDR3 is 13 residues. Trimming removed 1 base from V and 7 bases from J, with 7 bases in between. CDR3 coding DNA: TGTGCCAGCAGCCAAGTTGGTTTCGGGGAGCTGTTTTTT. Translation: CASSQVGFGELFF.

This clone occurred once. CDR3 in amino acids: CASSLGQPLNTDTQYF. The CDR3 coding sequence is TGTGCCAGCAGCTTAGGACAACCGCTCAACACAGATACGCAGTATTTT. This chain uses TRBV5-4 with TRBJ2-3; the D gene is possibly TRBD1 (5 bases). Trimming pared 2 bases from V and 2 bases from J, leaving 15 bases between. The CDR3 is 16 residues long. CDR1 is SGHNT and CDR2 is YYREEE in the germline V gene (reference sequence).

The chain couples TRBV29-1 to TRBJ2-2, with TRBD1 matching 7 bases. V lost 1 base, J lost 1 base, and 3 bases stayed unmatched. CDR3 length: 15 amino acids. Looked up from germline, CDR1 is SQVTM and CDR2 is ANQGSEA. CDR3 loop: CSVEVGQRNTGELFF. CDR3 DNA: TGCAGCGTTGAAGTGGGACAGAGGAACACCGGGGAGCTGTTTTTT.

The chain joins TRBV4-1 to TRBJ2-7, with D possibly TRBD1 on 6 matching bases. Trimming removed 4 bases at V and 4 bases at J, with 14 bases between. CDR1 is MGHRA, CDR2 YSYEKL, per germline. The CDR3 contains 14 residues. In DNA, the CDR3 is TGCGCCAGCAGCCCGAATACAGGGAATTACGAGCAGTACGTC. It encodes CASSPNTGNYEQYV.

The chain carries TRBV6-6 and TRBJ2-2; D assignment may be TRBD1 or TRBD2 (5 bases each). Germline V lookup: CDR1 MNHNY, CDR2 SVGAGI (reference sequence). This CDR3 is 13 amino acids long. V lost 6 bases and J lost 3, with 8 bases in between. The CDR3 loop is CASRPGHTGELFF. As DNA, the CDR3 is TGTGCCAGCAGACCGGGACACACCGGGGAGCTGTTTTTT.

The gene calls are TRBV5-1 and TRBJ2-7, with D tentatively TRBD1 (5 bases). The CDR3 extends over 12 amino acids. Deletions cut 4 bases from V and 3 bases from J, with 8 bases between. Germline loops: CDR1 SGHRS, CDR2 YFSETQ. CDR3 in amino acids: CASSLQGYEQYF. The CDR3 coding sequence is TGCGCCAGCAGCCTCCAGGGCTACGAGCAGTACTTC.

The V call is TRBV9, the J call TRBJ2-7; TRBD2 might be the D (5 bases). Germline-derived CDR1 and CDR2 are SGDLS and YYNGEE. The germline V and J ends were trimmed by 0 bases and 1 base, with 11 bases remaining between them. The length of the CDR3 is 15 residues. The CDR3 loop is CASSVGHTGSYEQYF. The CDR3 bases are TGTGCCAGCAGCGTAGGCCACACGGGGTCCTACGAGCAGTACTTC.

V usage is TRBV29-1 and J usage is TRBJ1-2, with D tentatively TRBD1 (5 bases). This CDR3 has 13 residues. Trimming took off 7 bases at V and 7 bases at J, with 19 bases between the two ends. The germline gives CDR1 SQVTM, CDR2 ANQGSEA. The CDR3 is CSATREVTGGYTF. DNA for the CDR3: TGCAGCGCAACCAGGGAGGTTACAGGTGGCTACACCTTC.

The chain employs TRBV2 and TRBJ2-5; TRBD1 agrees at 8 bases. V dropped 7 bases and J dropped 1; count of bases not matched to a gene: 2. Germline CDR1 is SNHLY and CDR2 is FYNNEI. The CDR3 extends over 13 amino acids. CDR3 bases: TGTGCCAGCACAGGGGGCTCCCAAGAGACCCAGTACTTC. Amino acid sequence: CASTGGSQETQYF. The variable domain in full, with the rest retrieved from reference TRBV2 and TRBJ2-5, is EPEVTQTPSHQVTQMGQEVILRCVPISNHLYFYWYRQILGQKVEFLVSFYNNEISEKSEIFDDQFSVERPDGSNFTLKIRSTKLEDSAMYFCASTGGSQETQYFGPGTRLLVL.

J is TRBJ2-5 and V is TRBV6-1, with 8 bases fitting TRBD2. V lost 4 bases and J lost 4; bases outside the gene matches: 8. The CDR3 totals 15 residues. CDR1 MNHNS and CDR2 SASEGT come from the germline V gene. Here the CDR3 DNA reads TGTGCCAGCAGTGCGGGAAGGGCGGGGGGAGAGACCCAGTACTTC. Amino acids: CASSAGRAGGETQYF.

This chain links TRBV29-1 with TRBJ1-1; D might be TRBD1 (5 bases). V was trimmed by 1 base and J by 5 bases, leaving 5 bases between them. The CDR3 loop spans 11 amino acids. Germline CDR1 is SQVTM and CDR2 is ANQGSEA. The CDR3 region is CSVEAGTEAFF. The CDR3 DNA reads as TGCAGCGTTGAAGCAGGGACTGAAGCTTTCTTT.

The chain carries TRBV9 and TRBJ1-5, with a tentative D call TRBD1 (6 bases). Trimming pared 8 bases from V and 4 bases from J, leaving 10 bases between. The germline V gene encodes CDR1 SGDLS and CDR2 YYNGEE. The CDR3 has 12 residues. Written as DNA, the CDR3 is TGTGCCAGGACAGGCGGTAATCAGCCCCAGCATTTT. Its protein is CARTGGNQPQHF. Combining the CDR3 with reference TRBV9 and TRBJ1-5 gives the whole variable domain DSGVTQTPKHLITATGQRVTLRCSPRSGDLSVYWYQQSLDQGLQFLIQYYNGEERAKGNILERFSAQQFPDLHSELNLSSLELGDSALYFCARTGGNQPQHFGDGTRLSIL.

The chain uses TRBV4-3 and TRBJ2-7; the D gene is possibly TRBD2 (7 bases). CDR1 and CDR2 from the germline V gene are LGHNA and YSLEER. Deletions cut 0 bases from V and 0 bases from J, with 15 bases between. The length of the CDR3 is 17 residues. The CDR3 DNA reads TGCGCCAGCAGCCAAGATTGGGAGGGGGAGAGCTCCTACGAGCAGTACTTC. It encodes CASSQDWEGESSYEQYF.

The chain is built from TRBV5-1 and TRBJ1-1; D ambiguous. The germline V gene encodes CDR1 SGHRS and CDR2 YFSETQ. The ends were cut back, 4 bases at V and 1 base at J, with 17 bases in the middle. CDR3 length equals 16 residues. The chain's CDR3 is CASSSPPGQPNTEAFF. The CDR3 DNA follows: TGCGCCAGCAGCAGCCCCCCCGGGCAGCCGAACACTGAAGCTTTCTTT.

The chain links TRBV5-6 to TRBJ2-7, with 7 bases aligning to TRBD2. This CDR3 spans 16 amino acids. Germline V CDR1 and CDR2: SGHDT, YYEEEE. The trim removed 1 base at V and 7 bases at J, leaving 14 bases unmatched. The CDR3 DNA is TGTGCCAGCAGCTTGAGGGGAGTGGCGGGAGCTTGGGAGCAGTACTTC. Protein: CASSLRGVAGAWEQYF.

This clone ranks as medium-sized (0.01 to 0.1%). V usage is TRBV6-7 and J usage is TRBJ2-7; the D is unclear. TRBV6-7 is classed as an ORF, of uncertain function. The CDR3 totals 13 residues. Trimming took 5 bases from V and 0 from J, leaving 8 bases between them. CDR3 coding DNA: TGTGCCAGCAGTCCAGTTAGCTCCTACGAGCAGTACTTC. As protein: CASSPVSSYEQYF.

As to this clone: One end of the junction is discordant with germline, which a read error may explain. The rearrangement uses TRBV4-3 and TRBJ1-1; TRBD1 matches 8 bases. Germline V lookup: CDR1 LGHNA, CDR2 YSLEER. The CDR3 runs 16 residues. CDR3 coding DNA: TGCGCCAGCAGCCGAGGGACAGGCCCCATGAACACTAAAGCTTTCTTT. Amino acids: CASSRGTGPMNTKAFF.

V and J are TRBV4-3 and TRBJ1-1; D is possibly TRBD1 (5 bases). The CDR3 has 15 amino acids. Between the trimmed V and J ends, which lost 0 bases and 1 base, there was a span of 9 bases. Per germline, CDR1 LGHNA and CDR2 YSLEER. This CDR3 is CASSQDRAGNTEAFF. The CDR3 region has the DNA TGCGCCAGCAGCCAAGACAGGGCTGGGAACACTGAAGCTTTCTTT.

V usage is TRBV5-4 and J usage is TRBJ2-2; D unresolved. Trimming shortened V by 0 bases and J by 6 bases, and 9 bases separated the two germline ends. The germline gives CDR1 SGHNT, CDR2 YYREEE (reference sequence). CDR3 length: 14 amino acids. This CDR3 reads CASSLEAAAGELFF. CDR3 DNA sequence: TGTGCCAGCAGCTTGGAAGCCGCGGCCGGGGAGCTGTTTTTT.

The rearrangement joins TRBV6-1 to TRBJ1-5, with D hard to call. Trimming removed 6 bases from V and 3 bases from J, with 12 bases in between. Germline CDR1 MNHNS, CDR2 SASEGT. This CDR3 comprises 14 residues. CDR3 DNA: TGTGCCAGCAGACCCCCTGCCTTCAATCAGCCCCAGCATTTT. Protein: CASRPPAFNQPQHF.

V is TRBV5-4 and J is TRBJ1-1; D unresolved. This CDR3 contains 14 residues. The germline V gene has CDR1 SGHNT and CDR2 YYREEE (reference sequence). Trimming cost V 2 bases and J 1 base, with 9 bases left between them. The CDR3 loop reads CASSFGAWNTEAFF. CDR3 DNA: TGTGCCAGCAGCTTTGGCGCCTGGAACACTGAAGCTTTCTTT.

The J gene is TRBJ2-7, the V gene TRBV29-1; 8 bases map to TRBD1. The CDR3 extends over 15 amino acids. Germline CDR1 SQVTM, CDR2 ANQGSEA. Trimming took 5 bases from V and 4 from J; bases not matched to a gene: 13. CDR3 coding DNA: TGCAGCGTTTTTTATGGACAGGGCTTGGGATACGAGCAGTACTTC. It yields the protein CSVFYGQGLGYEQYF.

This clone was recorded once. V and J are TRBV7-6 and TRBJ2-5; D is unclear. V was clipped by 5 bases and J by 2 bases, with 15 bases between them. The CDR3 is 15 amino acids. Germline values: CDR1 SGHVS, CDR2 FNYEAQ. CDR3 DNA sequence: TGTGCCAGCAGCCGATCTGATCCTCCACAAGAGACCCAGTACTTC. Translated: CASSRSDPPQETQYF.

The sample holds a few counts of this clone. The CDR3 spells CASSSRQGFRAAEAFF. The CDR3 nucleotides read TGTGCCAGCAGTTCCCGACAGGGCTTCAGGGCCGCTGAAGCTTTCTTT. This sequence joins TRBV27 and TRBJ1-1; TRBD1 matches at 7 bases. This CDR3 is 16 amino acids long. Unmatched junction bases numbered 14, after V lost 4 bases and J lost 6 bases. Germline V lookup: CDR1 MNHEY, CDR2 SMNVEV (reference sequence).

V gene TRBV4-2 combines with J gene TRBJ2-3, with TRBD2 matching over 14 bases. The CDR3 is 16 residues long. Germline V CDR1 and CDR2: LGHNA, YNFKEQ. V shed 5 bases, J shed 6 bases, and the junction held 7 bases outside the gene matches. CDR3 bases: TGTGCCAGCAGCGAAAGACTAGCGGGAGGGCAGGATACGCAGTATTTT. It specifies CASSERLAGGQDTQYF.

The chain combines TRBV7-2 with TRBJ2-5, with D possibly TRBD2 on 5 matching bases. CDR3 length equals 15 residues. Between the trimmed V and J ends, which lost 5 bases and 1 base, there was a span of 14 bases. CDR1 and CDR2 (germline): SGHTA, FQGNSA. The CDR3 DNA is TGTGCCAGCAGCCCCAGGCGGGTAACCCAAGAGACCCAGTACTTC. This sequence encodes CASSPRRVTQETQYF.

The chain joins TRBV4-2 to TRBJ2-7; tentatively, D is TRBD1 (6 bases). Germline CDR1 LGHNA, CDR2 YNFKEQ. V shed 2 bases and J shed 1 base, with 9 bases lying between them. The CDR3 runs to 14 residues. The DNA of the CDR3 is TGTGCCAGCAGCCAACTGACAGGATCCTACGAGCAGTACTTC. This encodes CASSQLTGSYEQYF.

The CDR3 sequence: CASSNRDSNYGYTF. The DNA for the CDR3 is TGTGCCAGTTCTAACAGAGATTCTAACTATGGCTACACCTTC. The genes are TRBV19 and TRBJ1-2; no reliable D call. Trimming pared 8 bases from V and 0 bases from J, leaving 13 bases between. The germline gives CDR1 LNHDA, CDR2 SQIVND (reference sequence). This CDR3 has 14 residues. Filled out from reference TRBV19 and TRBJ1-2, the complete variable domain reads DGGITQSPKYLFRKEGQNVTLSCEQNLNHDAMYWYRQDPGQGLRLIYYSQIVNDFQKGDIAEGYSVSREKKESFPLTVTSAQKNPTAFYLCASSNRDSNYGYTFGSGTRLTVV.

This rearrangement joins TRBV29-1 to TRBJ2-1; 11 bases line up with TRBD2. CDR3 length: 16 residues. The ends lost 6 bases at V and 4 bases at J; junction bases unmatched: 11. The germline V gene has CDR1 SQVTM and CDR2 ANQGSEA. The CDR3 spells CSVPNTGTSGYNEQFF. Written as DNA, the CDR3 is TGCAGCGTCCCTAATACCGGGACTAGCGGATACAATGAGCAGTTCTTC.